This is a list of T cell receptor beta chains from one sample in a study of T-cell memory formation after mild COVID-19. TCRdb used MiXCR to reprocess the 5' RACE reads, holding one entry per CDR3 protein. The sample yields under 550,000 distinct CDR3 sequences, roughly 17% seen once. Sequenced: PBMCs or a T cell subset sorted from them (not recorded which). These receptors all come from a man between 18 and 35 years old who had mild COVID-19 (a few samples of this study predate the infection). Cell type and time point are not known. CDR3s include the opening cysteine and the closing phenylalanine or tryptophan. Clone size is stated in some rows and not others, as once, few, many or a class when expanded.

clone_size j_call v_call cdr3_aa
few TRBJ2-3 TRBV5-1 CASSLHVTDTQYF
few TRBJ2-2 TRBV9 CASTSGGGLFTGELFF
few TRBJ2-5 TRBV7-9 CASSLVQVGKETQYF
. TRBJ1-6 TRBV29-1 CSVRQGARNSPLHF
. TRBJ1-2 TRBV18 CASSPGTAPGYTF
. TRBJ2-2 TRBV2 CASSGFRNTGELFF
. TRBJ1-2 TRBV27 CASRGLGDSYGYTF
few TRBJ2-4 TRBV7-9 CASSTTRVEAKNIQYF
few TRBJ2-5 TRBV6-2/TRBV6-3 CASSPPDSQETQYF
few TRBJ2-7 TRBV7-9 CASSGQGGFQGEQYF
. TRBJ2-3 TRBV6-2/TRBV6-3 CASTRTGLTDTQYF
few TRBJ1-1 TRBV19 CASSILPGVAFF
. TRBJ2-1 TRBV28 CASSLRGLAGVGDEQFF
many TRBJ2-7 TRBV7-9 CASSSGLTGTRYEQYF
. TRBJ2-3 TRBV11-2 CASSPLGRDTQYF
. TRBJ2-3 TRBV7-2 CASSLLAWRTDTQYF
many TRBJ2-3 TRBV30 CAWEGTEASTDTQYF
. TRBJ2-3 TRBV4-1 CASSRKGGSTDTQYF
few TRBJ2-5 TRBV5-1 CASTITLGGPMKETQYF
few TRBJ1-5 TRBV7-9 CASSPSGAGGRQPQHF
few TRBJ1-2 TRBV3-1 CASSQRRTMNGYTF
few TRBJ2-5 TRBV6-2/TRBV6-3 CASTPLRVGRETQYF
few TRBJ2-1 TRBV9 CASGRGGSYNEQFF
. TRBJ2-7 TRBV6-5 CASSYYGGAAKVPYEQYF